This T cell receptor beta chain was obtained from a study of blood T cell repertoires in COVID-19. The method was immunoSEQ multiplex PCR; TCRdb's version includes in-frame clones alone and lacks a portion of them. The data contain about 170,000 clones, about 80% of them seen just once; the ten biggest clones take up roughly 7.5%. Sequencing was performed on peripheral blood. The sequence derives from a man in his 60s with acute or convalescent COVID-19.

CDR3 in amino acids: CASRRAGENYGYTF. Written as DNA, the CDR3 is TGTGCCAGCAGGAGGGCCGGGGAAAACTATGGCTACACCTTC. This sequence joins TRBV6-5 and TRBJ1-2, with unresolved D. Deletions cut 6 bases from V and 2 bases from J, with 13 bases between. Looked up from germline, CDR1 is MNHEY and CDR2 is SVGAGI. The CDR3 has 14 amino acids.